The source of this T cell receptor beta chain is a study of blood T cell repertoires in COVID-19. Background on the study: The cDNA or gDNA used as material had been derived from T cells, B-cell-depleted T cells, or PBMCs.

Enrolled through a virtual design, the participants were between about 18 and 100 years of age and came from roughly 22 US areas. Recovered status in Cohort 3 required two negative PCRs, clearance, or symptom resolution. Original handling: The assay estimated nucleated cells by amplifying reference gene primers. Assay used: immunoSEQ multiplex PCR; TCRdb lists only in-frame clones, some missing. That table gives V, J and clone size, and the DNA gave D and trimming. The profile shows 180,000 or so clones, about 91% of them singletons. Germline V lookup: CDR1 SGDLS, CDR2 YYNGEE. Trimming removed 0 bases from V and 1 base from J, with 10 bases in between. This CDR3 spans 15 amino acids.

The sequence came from a woman in her late teens or twenties who had recovered from COVID-19. The V call is TRBV9, the J call TRBJ1-1; tentatively, D is TRBD1 (6 bases). Sample: PBMCs or T cells enriched from blood (not recorded which). The CDR3 region is CASSVVGASNTEAFF. The CDR3 coding sequence is TGTGCCAGCAGCGTAGTGGGGGCATCGAACACTGAAGCTTTCTTT.